Detailed here is one T cell receptor beta chain. In the authors' workflow: Cell counts per sample came from amplifying reference gene primers. The assay was immunoSEQ multiplex PCR, and TCRdb's table has in-frame clones only and misses some. D and trimming come from the DNA, and the V and J calls and clone size come from that table. Here the sample spans 120,000 or so clones, around nine tenths being singletons. The CDR3 has 11 amino acids. The entry originates in a study of blood T cell repertoires in COVID-19. Study context: PBMCs, B-cell-depleted T cells, or T cells provided the cDNA or gDNA that made up the material.

Source material: peripheral blood. The chain uses TRBV21-1 and TRBJ2-7; the listed D gene, TRBD2, was not tested against the DNA. TRBV21-1 is annotated as a pseudogene. The origin of this receptor is a man aged 55-75 years with COVID-19, enrolled during active disease. CDR3 bases: TGTGCCAGCAGCAAACAAACGGGTGGGTACTTC. This codes for CASSKQTGGYF.